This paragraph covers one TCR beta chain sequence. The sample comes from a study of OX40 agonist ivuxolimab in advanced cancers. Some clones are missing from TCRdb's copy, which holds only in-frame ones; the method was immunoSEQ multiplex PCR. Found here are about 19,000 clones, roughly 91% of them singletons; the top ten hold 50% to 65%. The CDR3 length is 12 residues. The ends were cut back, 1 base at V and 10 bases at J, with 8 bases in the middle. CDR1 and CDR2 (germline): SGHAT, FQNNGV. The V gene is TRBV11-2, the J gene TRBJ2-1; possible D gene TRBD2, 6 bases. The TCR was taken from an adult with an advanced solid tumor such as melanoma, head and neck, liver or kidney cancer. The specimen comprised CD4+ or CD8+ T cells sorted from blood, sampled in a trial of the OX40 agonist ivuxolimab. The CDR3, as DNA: TGTGCCAGCAGCTTAGGCGGGATGGAGCAGTTCTTC. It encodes CASSLGGMEQFF.